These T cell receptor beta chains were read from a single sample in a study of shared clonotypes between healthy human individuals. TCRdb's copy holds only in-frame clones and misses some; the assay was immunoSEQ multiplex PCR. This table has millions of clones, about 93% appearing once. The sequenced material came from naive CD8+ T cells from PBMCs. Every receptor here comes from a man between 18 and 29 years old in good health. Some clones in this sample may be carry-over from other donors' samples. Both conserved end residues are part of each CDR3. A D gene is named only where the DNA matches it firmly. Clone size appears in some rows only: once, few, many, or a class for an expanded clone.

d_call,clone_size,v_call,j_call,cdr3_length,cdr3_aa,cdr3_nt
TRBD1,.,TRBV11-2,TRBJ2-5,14,CASSQPQGTETQYF,TGTGCCAGCAGTCAACCACAGGGGACAGAGACCCAGTACTTC
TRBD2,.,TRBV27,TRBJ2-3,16,CASSSGLAGGGDTQYF,TGTGCCAGCAGCTCCGGACTAGCGGGAGGTGGGGATACGCAGTATTTT
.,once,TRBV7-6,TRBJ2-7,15,CASSVGPGSSYEQYF,TGTGCCAGCAGCGTAGGTCCAGGCAGCTCCTACGAGCAGTACTTC
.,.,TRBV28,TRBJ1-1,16,CASSFYPRNSNTEAFF,TGTGCCAGCAGTTTTTACCCCAGAAACAGCAACACTGAAGCTTTCTTT
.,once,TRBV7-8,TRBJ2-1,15,CASSRDGFSYNEQFF,TGTGCCAGCAGTCGCGACGGTTTCTCCTACAATGAGCAGTTCTTC
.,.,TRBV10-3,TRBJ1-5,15,CAISEGAGAGQPQHF,TGTGCCATCAGTGAAGGAGCAGGGGCGGGTCAGCCCCAGCATTTT
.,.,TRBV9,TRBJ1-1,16,CASNDLNREHYTEAFF,TGTGCCAGCAACGATTTAAACAGGGAACATTACACTGAAGCTTTCTTT
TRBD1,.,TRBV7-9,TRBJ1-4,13,CASSGDRGEKLFF,TGTGCCAGCAGCGGGGACAGGGGTGAAAAACTGTTTTTT
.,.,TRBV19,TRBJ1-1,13,CASSMGMNTEAFF,TGTGCCAGTAGTATGGGGATGAACACTGAAGCTTTCTTT
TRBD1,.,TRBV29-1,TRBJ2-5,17,CSTNPGTGDLWGETQYF,TGCAGCACCAATCCCGGGACAGGGGATTTATGGGGAGAGACCCAGTACTTC
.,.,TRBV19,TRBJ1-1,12,CATAGFATEAFF,TGTGCCACCGCCGGGTTCGCCACTGAAGCTTTCTTT
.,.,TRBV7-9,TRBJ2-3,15,CASSLLGQNTDTQYF,TGTGCCAGCAGCTTATTAGGGCAGAACACAGATACGCAGTATTTT
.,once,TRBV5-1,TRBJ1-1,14,CASSLAALGTEAFF,TGCGCCAGCAGCTTAGCGGCATTGGGGACTGAAGCTTTCTTT
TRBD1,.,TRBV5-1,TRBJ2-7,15,CASSDDLTGSYEQYF,TGCGCCAGCAGCGACGATCTGACAGGGTCCTACGAGCAGTACTTC
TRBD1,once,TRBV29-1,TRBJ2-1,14,CSVEEGHRGNEQFF,TGCAGCGTTGAAGAAGGCCACAGGGGAAATGAGCAGTTCTTC